This TCR beta chain was obtained from a study of blood T cell repertoires in COVID-19. Study context: Acute and convalescent COVID-19 samples came from the United States, Italy and Spain. PBMCs, B-cell-depleted T cells, or T cells were the source of the cDNA or gDNA that made up the material.

In the authors' methods: Reference gene primers were amplified, and this amplification served to estimate nucleated cell counts. Generated by immunoSEQ multiplex PCR, the TCRdb table keeps only in-frame clones and is missing some. V, J and clone size reflect that table, while D and trimming were determined from the DNA. The data contain under 170,000 clones, around four fifths of them singletons. The CDR3 has 11 residues. The J segment lost 8 bases and the V segment lost 5 bases, leaving 0 bases of the junction unmatched. Germline V gene sequence: CDR1 SEHNR, CDR2 FQNEAQ (reference sequence). This clone was seen a handful of times.

This chain connects TRBV7-9 to TRBJ2-1; 7 bases fit TRBD1. The sequenced material came from peripheral blood. This clonotype originated in a man in his 70s with acute or convalescent COVID-19. In nucleotides, the CDR3 is TGTGCCAGCAGCACAGGGGATGAGCAGTTCTTC. Encoded protein: CASSTGDEQFF. Drawing the rest from reference TRBV7-9 and TRBJ2-1, the complete variable domain is DTGVSQNPRHKITKRGQNVTFRCDPISEHNRLYWYRQTLGQGPEFLTYFQNEAQLEKSRLLSDRFSAERPKGSFSTLEIQRTEQGDSAMYLCASSTGDEQFFGPGTRLTVL.